This paragraph reports one TCR beta chain. The antigen remains undetermined. Per the germline V gene, CDR1 is SGHRS and CDR2 is YFSETQ. Deletions cut 4 bases from V and 7 bases from J, with 12 bases between. The CDR3 spans 13 residues. This entry is derived from a study of cytotoxic CD8 clonotypes in ibrutinib-treated CLL. For the study at large: Response samples were taken after a median of approximately 13 months on treatment, range 6 to 36. Samples averaged approximately 260,000 productive templates and 90,000 to 95,000 productive rearrangements. General study points: Clonotypes that were public were uncommon, and they contracted or stayed stable on treatment. Clonality climbed at ibrutinib response, then dropped toward baseline at progression.

Assay used: immunoSEQ multiplex PCR; TCRdb lists only in-frame clones, some missing. The data show some 50,000 clones, around 60% seen once. The rearrangement joins TRBV5-1 to TRBJ2-1, with D maybe TRBD2 (5 bases). Sequenced material: PBMCs, taken after 24 months of ibrutinib treatment. The receptor's source is a human donor with chronic lymphocytic leukemia. CDR3 in DNA: TGCGCCAGCAGCCCCGGGATCGATAATGAGCAGTTCTTC. Amino acid sequence: CASSPGIDNEQFF.